Each of the 16 T cell receptor beta chains below was sequenced from the same sample in a study of blood T cells in healthy people across ages. The second PCR ran roughly 6 to 11 cycles with a sample-barcoded 5' primer and J-beta primers. Via MiXCR, TCRdb re-called the 5' RACE reads, giving one row per CDR3 protein. The sample lists around 1,100,000 distinct CDR3 sequences, more than 30% occurring once. Material for sequencing was blood. All receptors derive from a man aged 18-30 years in good health.

V and J are TRBV20-1 and TRBJ2-1; a weak D match, TRBD2 (6 bases). V lost 2 bases and J lost 0, with 11 bases in between. This CDR3 region has 15 residues. Germline V gene data show CDR1 as DFQATT and CDR2 as SNEGSKA (reference sequence). The CDR3 DNA follows: TGCAGTGCTAGACTGGAGGGGCGCTCCTACAATGAGCAGTTCTTC. Translating it yields CSARLEGRSYNEQFF.

The rearrangement uses TRBV7-2 and TRBJ1-6; no clear D. Trimming left V 6 bases short and J 4 bases short, with 13 bases between. Germline CDR1 is SGHTA and CDR2 is FQGNSA. There are 15 residues in the CDR3. CDR3 amino acids: CASSSQTDYNSPLHF. DNA for the CDR3: TGTGCCAGCAGTTCACAGACGGATTATAATTCACCCCTCCACTTT.

This clonotype appeared a few times. J is TRBJ2-4 and V is TRBV4-1; TRBD2 matches 10 bases. CDR3 length: 16 residues. V was clipped by 4 bases and J by 0 bases; unmatched bases: 3. Germline V gives CDR1 MGHRA, CDR2 YSYEKL. DNA of the CDR3: TGCGCCAGCAGCCCGGGACTAGCGTTAGCCAAAAACATTCAGTACTTC. Its translation: CASSPGLALAKNIQYF.

The genes are TRBV29-1 and TRBJ2-3; the D gene could be TRBD1 or TRBD2 (5 bases each). V was clipped by 3 bases and J by 5 bases, with 18 bases between them. CDR1 and CDR2 (germline): SQVTM, ANQGSEA. This CDR3 is built from 15 residues. CDR3 nucleotide sequence: TGCAGCGTTGATTATTTGGGGCCCGGGGAAGATACGCAGTATTTT. It is translated as CSVDYLGPGEDTQYF.

V and J are TRBV11-2 and TRBJ1-2, with D uncertain. The CDR3 runs to 16 residues. Germline V CDR1 and CDR2: SGHAT, FQNNGV. The V end was cut by 0 bases, the J end by 4 bases, with 15 bases between. The CDR3 region has the DNA TGTGCCAGCAGCTTAGATGGGGTTCGGGCATTCTATGGCTACACCTTC. Its translation is CASSLDGVRAFYGYTF.

This clonotype was found a few times. The CDR3 loop reads CASSDRVLNEKLFF. DNA for the CDR3: TGTGCCAGCAGTGACCGGGTGCTTAATGAAAAACTGTTTTTT. V gene TRBV2 combines with J gene TRBJ1-4; the D is unclear. With 3 bases removed from V and 4 bases from J, the gap between germline ends came to 9 bases. This CDR3 is 14 amino acids long. CDR1 is SNHLY, CDR2 FYNNEI, per germline. The full variable domain, with the rest looked up from reference TRBV2 and TRBJ1-4, is EPEVTQTPSHQVTQMGQEVILRCVPISNHLYFYWYRQILGQKVEFLVSFYNNEISEKSEIFDDQFSVERPDGSNFTLKIRSTKLEDSAMYFCASSDRVLNEKLFFGSGTQLSVL.

As to this clonotype: At one of its ends the junction is not consistent with the germline gene, which may arise from a read error. The V and J genes are TRBV10-3 and TRBJ1-1; D is unresolved. Germline CDR1 ENHRY, CDR2 SYGVKD. This CDR3 has 14 residues. The CDR3 loop reads CAIIPGEKNTEAFF. The CDR3 DNA reads as TGTGCCATCATACCCGGGGAAAAGAACACCGAAGCTTTCTTT.

This chain uses TRBV27 with TRBJ1-1; tentatively, D is TRBD1 (5 bases). V dropped 3 bases and J dropped 6 bases, with 23 bases sitting between them. CDR3 length: 17 residues. CDR1 and CDR2 from the germline V gene are MNHEY and SMNVEV (reference sequence). CDR3 nucleotides: TGTGCCAGCAGTTTCAGAGGGGCATTAGGCGGTGGGCCTGAAGCTTTCTTT. Translation gives CASSFRGALGGGPEAFF.

The chain combines TRBV5-1 with TRBJ1-1; 11 bases line up with TRBD1. V lost 0 bases, J lost 4 bases, and 2 bases stayed unmatched. The CDR3 extends over 15 amino acids. CDR1 SGHRS and CDR2 YFSETQ come from the germline V gene. The CDR3 nucleotides are TGCGCCAGCAGCTTGGGGACAGGGGGCAGCACTGAAGCTTTCTTT. Its protein product is CASSLGTGGSTEAFF.

This rearrangement joins TRBV5-1 to TRBJ2-1, with D possibly called TRBD1 or TRBD2 (5 bases each). V shed 4 bases and J shed 12 bases, with 20 bases lying between them. This CDR3 region has 14 residues. Per the germline V gene, CDR1 is SGHRS and CDR2 is YFSETQ. CDR3 residues: CASSVSRTHGVQFF. CDR3 nucleotides: TGCGCCAGCAGCGTATCCCGGACACACGGGGTGCAGTTCTTC.

The count of this clonotype is one. The chain has TRBV10-3 and TRBJ1-1; 8 bases agree with TRBD1. The J segment lost 1 base and the V segment lost 8 bases, leaving 3 bases of the junction unmatched. The CDR3 loop spans 13 amino acids. CDR1 is ENHRY, CDR2 SYGVKD, per germline. CDR3: CAIGTGENTEAFF. CDR3 sequence (DNA): TGTGCCATCGGGACAGGAGAGAACACTGAAGCTTTCTTT.

In this sample, this clonotype turned up many times. This chain links TRBV12-3 or TRBV12-4 with TRBJ1-2, with D possibly matching TRBD1 (5 bases). The CDR3 is made up of 15 amino acids. V was cut by 4 bases and J by 6 bases, with 18 bases left in between. CDR3 sequence reads: CASSSRGTPHHGYTF. CDR3 bases: TGTGCCAGCAGTTCGAGGGGTACCCCACACCATGGCTACACCTTC.

This clonotype was picked up a small number of times. The J gene is TRBJ2-1, the V gene TRBV9; D gene ambiguous. Matching the DNA end better, TRBJ2-7 makes the J call doubtful. CDR1 SGDLS and CDR2 YYNGEE come from the germline V gene. The CDR3 sequence is 16 residues long. The CDR3 DNA reads TGTGCCAGCAGCTTCTTACAGTGTTCGATAACCTACGAGCAGTACTTC. Its protein is CASSFLQCSITYEQYF.

The chain employs TRBV7-3 and TRBJ1-1, with 8 bases fitting TRBD1. The germline V gene encodes CDR1 SGHTA and CDR2 FQGTGA. Trimming removed 1 base from V and 4 bases from J; junction bases left unmatched: 8. The CDR3 is 16 amino acids. The CDR3 here is CASSLIPWTGSTEAFF. CDR3 sequence (DNA): TGTGCCAGCAGCTTAATTCCGTGGACAGGGAGCACTGAAGCTTTCTTT.

The chain uses TRBV29-1 and TRBJ1-1, with a tentative D call TRBD1 (5 bases). The CDR3 has 13 amino acids. The V gene's germline CDR1 is SQVTM and CDR2 ANQGSEA. V was trimmed by 5 bases and J by 1 base, leaving 11 bases between them. The CDR3 loop is CSVTRAGNTEAFF. CDR3 DNA: TGCAGCGTTACCAGGGCAGGGAACACTGAAGCTTTCTTT.

This clonotype was counted a few times. V usage is TRBV10-3 and J usage is TRBJ2-5; D may match TRBD1 or TRBD2 (5 bases each). Germline CDR1 and CDR2: ENHRY and SYGVKD. CDR3 size: 13 residues. Trimming shortened V by 8 bases and J by 4 bases, and 14 bases separated the two germline ends. The chain's CDR3 is CAISGPPGETQYF. The CDR3 bases are TGTGCCATCTCGGGACCTCCGGGAGAGACCCAGTACTTC.